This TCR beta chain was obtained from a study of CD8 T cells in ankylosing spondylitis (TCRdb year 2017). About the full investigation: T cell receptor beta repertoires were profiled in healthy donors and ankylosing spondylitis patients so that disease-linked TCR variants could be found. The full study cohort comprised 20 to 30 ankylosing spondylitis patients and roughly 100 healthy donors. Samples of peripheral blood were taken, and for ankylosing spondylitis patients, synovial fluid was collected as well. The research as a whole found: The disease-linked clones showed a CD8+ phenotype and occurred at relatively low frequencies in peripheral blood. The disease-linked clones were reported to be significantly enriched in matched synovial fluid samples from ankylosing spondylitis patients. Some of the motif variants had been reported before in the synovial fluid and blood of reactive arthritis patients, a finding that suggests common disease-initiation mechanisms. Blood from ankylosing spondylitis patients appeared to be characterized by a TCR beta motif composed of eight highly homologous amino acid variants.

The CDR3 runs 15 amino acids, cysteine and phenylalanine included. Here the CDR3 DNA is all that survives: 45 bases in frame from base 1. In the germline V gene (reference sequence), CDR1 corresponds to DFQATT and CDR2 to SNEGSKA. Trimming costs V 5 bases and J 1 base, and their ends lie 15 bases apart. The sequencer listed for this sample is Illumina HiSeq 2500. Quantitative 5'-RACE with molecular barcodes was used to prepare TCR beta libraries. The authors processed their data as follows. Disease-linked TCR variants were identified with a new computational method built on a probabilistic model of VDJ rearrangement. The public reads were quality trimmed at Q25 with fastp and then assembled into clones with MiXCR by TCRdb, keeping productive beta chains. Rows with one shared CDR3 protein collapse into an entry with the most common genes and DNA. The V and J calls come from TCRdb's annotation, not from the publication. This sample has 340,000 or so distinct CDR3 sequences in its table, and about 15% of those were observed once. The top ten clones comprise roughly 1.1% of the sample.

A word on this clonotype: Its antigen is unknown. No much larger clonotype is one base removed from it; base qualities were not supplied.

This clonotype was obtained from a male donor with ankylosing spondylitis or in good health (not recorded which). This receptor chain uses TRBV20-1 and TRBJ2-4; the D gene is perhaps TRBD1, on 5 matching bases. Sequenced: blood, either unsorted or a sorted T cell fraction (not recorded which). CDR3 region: CSAGIDRQAKNIQYF. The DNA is TGCAGTGCTGGGATTGATAGACAGGCCAAAAACATTCAGTACTTC.